Listed below are T cell receptor beta chains from one sample, sequenced in a study of OX40 agonist ivuxolimab in advanced cancers. Using immunoSEQ multiplex PCR, the repertoire was profiled, and TCRdb retains in-frame clones only, with some absent. The sample yields 18,000 or so clones, roughly 71% seen once. The sequences come from CD4+ or CD8+ T cells sorted from blood, collected in a trial of the OX40 agonist ivuxolimab. The receptors come from an adult with an advanced solid tumor such as melanoma, head and neck, liver or kidney cancer. CDR3s include the opening cysteine and the closing phenylalanine or tryptophan. The D gene is left open where the match is weak. Only some rows state a clone size, as once, few, many or a class for expanded clones.

j_gene	v_gene	len	d_gene	abundance	CDR3nt	CDR3aa
TRBJ2-7	TRBV27	15	.	few	TGTGCCAGCAGTTGGGACCAGTCCGGCTCCTACGAGCAGTACTTC	CASSWDQSGSYEQYF
TRBJ1-6	TRBV5-6	18	.	.	TGTGCCAGCAGCTTGGCTGGACTTCTGAGCTCCTATAATTCACCCCTCCACTTT	CASSLAGLLSSYNSPLHF
TRBJ2-7	TRBV9	14	.	.	TGTGCCAGCAGCCCCCGACAGTTCTCCTACGAGCAGTACTTC	CASSPRQFSYEQYF
TRBJ1-2	TRBV25-1	12	.	.	TGTGCCAGCAGAGGATGGGCCTATGGCTACACCTTC	CASRGWAYGYTF
TRBJ1-1	TRBV5-4	12	.	.	TGTGCCAGCAGCGGCGGAGAAACTGAAGCTTTCTTT	CASSGGETEAFF
TRBJ2-1	TRBV5-1	13	TRBD1	medium-sized	TGCGCCAGCAGTACGGGACAGTACAATGAGCAGTTCTTC	CASSTGQYNEQFF
TRBJ1-2	TRBV10-3	14	.	medium-sized	TGTGCCATCAGTGAGTCCGCAGCTCTCTATGGCTACACCTTC	CAISESAALYGYTF
TRBJ1-6	TRBV5-1	16	.	.	TGCGCCAGCAGCTTGGACGGAATCTCCTATAATTCACCCCTCCACTTT	CASSLDGISYNSPLHF
TRBJ2-7	TRBV29-1	13	.	once	TGCAGCGTTGTCGCGGGATCGACCTACGAGCAGTACTTC	CSVVAGSTYEQYF
TRBJ1-5	TRBV28	15	TRBD1	.	TGTGCCAGCATCCCTGGACAGGGAGGAAATCAGCCCCAGCATTTT	CASIPGQGGNQPQHF
TRBJ1-1	TRBV7-9	12	.	.	TGTGCCAGCAGCTTAGGACTACCTGAAGCTTTCTTT	CASSLGLPEAFF
TRBJ1-1	TRBV13	15	.	.	TGTGCCAGCAGCTTAGCGACCCAACAGAACACTGAAGCTTTCTTT	CASSLATQQNTEAFF
TRBJ2-7	TRBV27	15	TRBD2	.	TGTGCCAGCAGTCCAGGCCTAGCGGCTTACTACGAGCAGTACTTC	CASSPGLAAYYEQYF
TRBJ1-2	TRBV9	17	.	.	TGTGCCAGCAGCGTAGTGCGAGCAGGGTCCCCTAACTATGGCTACACCTTC	CASSVVRAGSPNYGYTF
TRBJ2-1	TRBV19	19	TRBD2	.	TGTGCCAGTAGTATCGATGGTGGGGAGGGACTAGCGGGCTTCAATGAGCAGTTCTTC	CASSIDGGEGLAGFNEQFF
TRBJ2-7	TRBV6-5	14	TRBD2	.	TGTGCCAGCAGTTACGGGACTAGCGGTTACGAGCAGTACTTC	CASSYGTSGYEQYF
TRBJ2-7	TRBV27	13	TRBD1	.	TGTGCCAGCAGTTTATTGACAGGGAACGAGCAGTACTTC	CASSLLTGNEQYF
TRBJ2-5	TRBV9	16	.	.	TGTGCCAGCAGCGTCTGGCTAGATGGGTTCCAAGAGACCCAGTACTTC	CASSVWLDGFQETQYF
TRBJ1-6	TRBV30	15	.	.	TGTGCCTGGAGTGCTACCGGGACATGGAATTCACCCCTCCACTTT	CAWSATGTWNSPLHF
TRBJ2-7	TRBV15	15	.	once	TGTGCCACCAGCAGAGGGTCGGGGAGCTCCTACGAGCAGTACTTC	CATSRGSGSSYEQYF
TRBJ1-5	TRBV6-5	14	.	.	TGTGCCAGCAGTCCCCTAGGGGGGGCTCAGCCCCAGCATTTT	CASSPLGGAQPQHF
TRBJ2-2	TRBV4-3	15	TRBD1	.	TGCGCCAGCAGCCAAGGACAGGGAAGGAACGGGGAGCTGTTTTTT	CASSQGQGRNGELFF
TRBJ2-3	TRBV11-2	13	.	.	TGTGCCAGCAGCCACGGGACTACAGATACGCAGTATTTT	CASSHGTTDTQYF
TRBJ2-5	TRBV2	12	TRBD1	.	TGTGCCAGCCAGCAGGGGGCCGAGACCCAGTACTTC	CASQQGAETQYF
TRBJ2-2	TRBV4-2	17	TRBD2	.	TGTGCCAGCAGCCGCGGACTAGCGGAGGGGAACACCGGGGAGCTGTTTTTT	CASSRGLAEGNTGELFF
TRBJ2-7	TRBV5-6	12	.	few	TGTGCCAGCAGCCGCGGAGTAGACGAGCAGTACTTC	CASSRGVDEQYF
TRBJ2-7	TRBV29-1	13	TRBD1	.	TGCAGCGTAACAGGGGTATCGAGCGGCGAGCAGTACTTC	CSVTGVSSGEQYF
TRBJ1-1	TRBV4-2	19	TRBD1	.	TGTGCCAGCAGCTTGGACGGGACAGGGGACTATAACCTAAACACTGAAGCTTTCTTT	CASSLDGTGDYNLNTEAFF
TRBJ2-3	TRBV7-3	16	TRBD2	.	TGTGCCAGCAGCCAAGGGACTAGCGGGATCACAGATACGCAGTATTTT	CASSQGTSGITDTQYF
TRBJ2-1	TRBV5-8	14	TRBD1	.	TGTGCCAGCAGTTTGACAGGGGCGGGCGGTGAGCAGTTCTTC	CASSLTGAGGEQFF
TRBJ2-2	TRBV5-1	16	TRBD2	.	TGCGCCAGCAGCTTGGAGGGAGGGAGGACCACCGGGGAGCTGTTTTTT	CASSLEGGRTTGELFF